These 16 T cell receptor beta chains originate from one sample sequenced in a study of cytomegalovirus exposure and HLA in healthy donors. Primers for the PCR totalled 60 Vbeta and 13 Jbeta. TCRdb's table, derived via immunoSEQ multiplex PCR, lists solely in-frame clones and lacks some. The sample has fewer than 50,000 clones, 66% seen once; the top ten hold 15% to 20%. Sequencing input: PBMCs. Receptor source: a man aged 50 to 60 in good health and CMV-seropositive.

The V call is TRBV4-2, the J call TRBJ2-2; 7 nucleotides match TRBD1. Germline V lookup: CDR1 LGHNA, CDR2 YNFKEQ. Trimming removed 6 bases from V and 0 bases from J; junction bases left unmatched: 7. This CDR3 is built from 16 residues. This CDR3 reads CASRWAGTANTGELFF. In DNA, the CDR3 is TGTGCCAGCAGATGGGCCGGGACAGCGAACACCGGGGAGCTGTTTTTT.

The rearrangement joins TRBV30 to TRBJ2-2; D call uncertain. This CDR3 has 13 amino acids. CDR1 GTSNPN and CDR2 SVGIG come from the germline V gene (reference sequence). Deletions cut 4 bases from V and 1 base from J, with 7 bases between. CDR3 residues: CAWKKLNTGELFF. The CDR3 DNA is TGTGCCTGGAAGAAACTGAACACCGGGGAGCTGTTTTTT.

The chain combines TRBV4-3 with TRBJ2-7, with 10 bases that match TRBD1. The CDR3 runs 16 residues. J lost 0 bases, V lost 1 base, and 3 bases had no gene match. The germline CDR1 and CDR2 sequences are LGHNA and YSLEER. The CDR3 DNA follows: TGCGCCAGCAGCCAAGTGGACAGGGGGTCCTCCTACGAGCAGTACTTC. Residues: CASSQVDRGSSYEQYF.

The rearrangement uses TRBV7-2 and TRBJ1-5; perhaps TRBD1 as D (6 bases). CDR3 length: 15 amino acids. Germline V gives CDR1 SGHTA, CDR2 FQGNSA. V lost 0 bases to trimming and J lost 3 bases, with 9 bases between them. Written as DNA, the CDR3 is TGTGCCAGCAGCTTAGCGGACAGTTACAATCAGCCCCAGCATTTT. Residues: CASSLADSYNQPQHF.

The chain has TRBV2 and TRBJ2-2, with 8 bases aligning to TRBD1. CDR3 length: 14 residues. Germline V lookup: CDR1 SNHLY, CDR2 FYNNEI. With 3 bases clipped from V and 9 bases from J, the junction kept 6 bases outside the gene matches. The DNA for the CDR3 is TGTGCCAGCAGTGAGAGGAGACAGGGGAGGGAGCTGTTTTTT. It codes for CASSERRQGRELFF.

Here the CDR3 DNA reads TGTGCCAGCAGTGAAGCCGCGAGAACTATTGGCTACACCTTC. This translates into CASSEAARTIGYTF. V gene TRBV6-1 combines with J gene TRBJ1-2; D unclear. CDR3 length equals 14 residues. V lost 0 bases to trimming and J lost 7 bases, with 12 bases between them. Germline V gives CDR1 MNHNS, CDR2 SASEGT.

CDR3: CASSEVRARDTGELFF. The CDR3 DNA reads TGTGCCAGCAGTGAAGTCAGGGCCCGCGACACCGGGGAGCTGTTTTTT. This chain connects TRBV2 to TRBJ2-2, with TRBD1 as a possible D gene (5 bases). This CDR3 has 16 residues. Germline V lookup: CDR1 SNHLY, CDR2 FYNNEI. Trimming removed 1 base from V and 3 bases from J, with 12 bases in between.

V is TRBV28 and J is TRBJ1-4, with no clear D. The germline gives CDR1 MDHEN, CDR2 SYDVKM. This CDR3 spans 11 amino acids. With 8 bases removed from V and 7 bases from J, the gap between germline ends came to 8 bases. The CDR3 DNA sequence: TGTGCCAGCGGGAGGGCTGAAAAACTGTTTTTT. This translates into CASGRAEKLFF.

The chain combines TRBV7-2 with TRBJ1-1; 10 bases are shared with TRBD1. This CDR3 is 15 amino acids long. Germline V gene sequence: CDR1 SGHTA, CDR2 FQGNSA. The V and J ends lost 5 bases and 3 bases, in that order; junction bases with no gene match: 6. CDR3 bases: TGTGCCAGCAGCCAGAGACAGGGGGCCTACACTGAAGCTTTCTTT. It yields the protein CASSQRQGAYTEAFF. Full variable domain (missing parts from reference TRBV7-2 and TRBJ1-1): GAGVSQSPSNKVTEKGKDVELRCDPISGHTALYWYRQSLGQGLEFLIYFQGNSAPDKSGLPSDRFSAERTGGSVSTLTIQRTQQEDSAVYLCASSQRQGAYTEAFFGQGTRLTVV.

The rearrangement links TRBV7-2 to TRBJ1-5; D is perhaps TRBD1 (5 bases). The germline V gene has CDR1 SGHTA and CDR2 FQGNSA. V was trimmed by 0 bases and J by 0 bases, leaving 6 bases between them. The CDR3 covers 15 residues. This chain's CDR3 is CASSLAGHSNQPQHF. CDR3 nucleotide sequence: TGTGCCAGCAGCTTAGCGGGGCATAGCAATCAGCCCCAGCATTTT.

The V call is TRBV29-1, the J call TRBJ2-3; D is possibly TRBD2 (6 bases). The CDR3 contains 14 residues. Germline-derived CDR1 and CDR2 are SQVTM and ANQGSEA. Trimming took off 2 bases at V and 5 bases at J, with 14 bases between the two ends. The CDR3 region is CSVERERAGDTQYF. In DNA, the CDR3 is TGCAGCGTTGAAAGGGAGCGGGCCGGAGATACGCAGTATTTT.

This chain links TRBV6-5 with TRBJ1-5, with 8 positions matching TRBD1. Trimming took 4 bases from V and 4 from J; bases not matched to a gene: 9. CDR3 length: 16 amino acids. CDR1 is MNHEY, CDR2 SVGAGI, per germline. The CDR3 region is CASSLKSRDRNQPQHF. The CDR3 coding sequence is TGTGCCAGCAGTTTGAAATCCCGGGACAGGAATCAGCCCCAGCATTTT.

This chain links TRBV9 with TRBJ1-4; possibly TRBD1 for D (5 bases). The CDR3 runs to 15 residues. CDR1 is SGDLS, CDR2 YYNGEE, per germline. Trimming removed 0 bases at V and 8 bases at J, with 14 bases between. The CDR3 is CASSVAQGDGEKLFF. The CDR3 nucleotides are TGTGCCAGCAGCGTAGCTCAGGGTGACGGAGAAAAACTGTTTTTT.

The chain carries TRBV27 and TRBJ1-1, with 7 bases fitting TRBD1. Germline assignment: CDR1 MNHEY and CDR2 SMNVEV (reference sequence). The ends lost 2 bases at V and 7 bases at J; junction bases unmatched: 7. This CDR3 comprises 14 residues. CDR3 sequence: CASSLLGGGGEAFF. CDR3 coding DNA: TGTGCCAGCAGTTTACTAGGGGGCGGCGGTGAAGCTTTCTTT.

The gene calls are TRBV11-2 and TRBJ1-1; D possibly corresponds to TRBD1 (5 bases). Germline V CDR1 and CDR2: SGHAT, FQNNGV. CDR3 length: 16 residues. V was shortened by 2 bases and J by 1 base, with 14 bases between the two germline ends. CDR3 bases: TGTGCCAGCAGCTTACAATGGGGGGTGGGGAACACTGAAGCTTTCTTT. Its protein is CASSLQWGVGNTEAFF.

About this clone itself: The junction differs from germline at one of its ends, possibly a read error. The CDR3 reads CAGRSTGTSSYEQYF. For the CDR3, the DNA is TGTGCCGGCAGGAGTACCGGGACTAGCTCCTACGAGCAGTACTTC. V gene TRBV6-5 combines with J gene TRBJ2-7; 8 bases match TRBD2. Germline CDR1 and CDR2: MNHEY and SVGAGI. The CDR3 length is 15 residues.